This TCR beta chain was recorded in a study of blood T cell repertoires in COVID-19. Whole-study context: Acute and convalescent COVID-19 samples came from the United States, Italy and Spain.

In this sample, this clone turned up a few times. The V gene's germline CDR1 is SGHVS and CDR2 FQNEAQ. V shed 3 bases and J 5 bases; nucleotides not matched to a gene: 7. The CDR3 totals 15 residues. Original processing methods: Nucleated cell counts were estimated from reference gene primer amplification. Produced via immunoSEQ multiplex PCR; TCRdb's table is partial and in-frame only. The V and J calls and the clone size are those of that table, but D and trimming were determined from the DNA. The table records roughly 320,000 clones, approximately 90% of them present only once. Specimen: PBMCs or T cells enriched from blood (not recorded which). This rearrangement joins TRBV7-8 to TRBJ1-1; 9 bases are shared with TRBD1. This clonotype was sampled from a man between 25 and 39 years old who had recovered from COVID-19. This CDR3 reads CASSLNRGLGTEAFF. CDR3 bases: TGTGCCAGCAGCTTGAACAGGGGGCTGGGAACTGAAGCTTTCTTT.